This entry describes one TCR beta chain. The antigen is undetermined. Germline CDR1 ENHRY, CDR2 SYGVKD. Trimming took off 6 bases at V and 4 bases at J, with 15 bases between the two ends. This CDR3 comprises 14 residues. Using a J-beta primer mix together with a sample-barcoded 5' primer, a second PCR was run for roughly 6 to 12 cycles. Every molecule of cDNA carried a tag from a template-switch adaptor with 12 random nucleotides. One entry per CDR3 protein results from TCRdb running MiXCR on the 5' RACE reads. The sample holds hundreds of thousands of distinct CDR3 sequences, 58% seen once. The sample is drawn from a study of blood T cells in healthy people across ages. Study conclusions and caveats: Since the PBMCs were unsorted, naive and antigen-experienced cells could not be conclusively compared. Getting older went along with TCR beta diversity per million T cells dropping roughly linearly. Diversity figures based on one million T cells were deemed too low.

Sequenced: blood. V usage is TRBV10-3 and J usage is TRBJ2-5; D is unclear. This TCR was recovered from a man between 60 and 75 years old in good health. CDR3 residues: CAISPGRSPETQYF. DNA of the CDR3: TGTGCCATCAGCCCCGGGCGGTCGCCAGAGACCCAGTACTTC.